These T cell receptor beta chains were read from a single sample in a study of blood T cell repertoires in COVID-19. The method was immunoSEQ multiplex PCR; TCRdb's version includes in-frame clones alone and lacks a portion of them. Of about 150,000 clones listed, 80% to 90% are singletons. Material for sequencing was PBMCs or T cells enriched from blood (not recorded which). The source of these receptors is a woman aged 45-60 years who had recovered from COVID-19. The CDR3 runs from the conserved cysteine through the conserved F or W. The order of the fields is clone size, J gene, D gene, V gene, CDR3 DNA, CDR3 protein. A D gene is named only where the DNA matches it firmly. Expanded clones are given a class, and other clones once, few, many or no size at all.

>NA|TRBJ2-1|TRBD2|TRBV5-6
TGTGCCAGCAGCTTGGGGAGCGGGAGCGTGAACAATGAGCAGTTCTTC
CASSLGSGSVNNEQFF
>NA|TRBJ2-6|NA|TRBV19
TGTGCCAGTAGTTGGATCTCAGGGGCTGGGGCCAACGTCCTGACTTTC
CASSWISGAGANVLTF
>NA|TRBJ1-1|NA|TRBV28
TGTGCCAGCAAAGCCGGGACAAGGAACACTGAAGCTTTCTTT
CASKAGTRNTEAFF
>many|TRBJ1-5|NA|TRBV6-1
TGTGCCAGCAGTGAGAGCGGGGGCCCATATCAGCCCCAGCATTTT
CASSESGGPYQPQHF
>NA|TRBJ1-5|TRBD1|TRBV6-2/TRBV6-3
TGTGCCAGCAGTCACCACCGGGACAGGGGACCTTATAGCAATCAGCCCCAGCATTTT
CASSHHRDRGPYSNQPQHF
>NA|TRBJ1-3|NA|TRBV18
TGTGCCAGCTCACCCGATTCACAGGGTATCTCTGGAAACACCATATATTTT
CASSPDSQGISGNTIYF
>NA|TRBJ2-3|NA|TRBV6-5
TGTGCCAGCAGTTACTCCCGGGCAGGGATGGCCGATACGCAGTATTTT
CASSYSRAGMADTQYF
>NA|TRBJ2-5|TRBD1|TRBV29-1
TGCAGCGTTGGTGGACAGGGGGCATCGGAGACCCAGTACTTC
CSVGGQGASETQYF
>NA|TRBJ1-5|NA|TRBV28
TGTGCCAGCAGCCGCAGAGGTAGTAATCAGCCCCAGCATTTT
CASSRRGSNQPQHF
>once|TRBJ2-1|TRBD2|TRBV19
TGTGCCAGTAGTATAGACAGCGGGAGTTCCTACAATGAGCAGTTCTTC
CASSIDSGSSYNEQFF
>few|TRBJ2-2|NA|TRBV19
TGTGCCACCCGGAAGGGATGGGGGGTGGAGGCCGGGGAGCTGTTTTTT
CATRKGWGVEAGELFF
>NA|TRBJ1-4|NA|TRBV18
TGTGCCAGCTCGTCGACAGAAGCCCTTATTGAAAAACTGTTTTTT
CASSSTEALIEKLFF
>NA|TRBJ1-5|NA|TRBV7-9
TGTGCCAGCAGCTCCACGGACAGCCGATATAGCAATCAGCCCCAGCATTTT
CASSSTDSRYSNQPQHF
>NA|TRBJ2-1|NA|TRBV6-5
TGTGCCAGCACAACCAGCTCCTACAATGAGCAGTTCTTC
CASTTSSYNEQFF
>NA|TRBJ1-2|NA|TRBV6-2/TRBV6-3
TGTGCCAGCAGTTACTCGCGCCGACTGCTGGACTATGGCTACACCTTC
CASSYSRRLLDYGYTF
>NA|TRBJ2-3|TRBD2|TRBV7-2
TGTGCCAGCAGCACCCTAGCGGGAGGGTCAAATACGCAGTATTTT
CASSTLAGGSNTQYF
>once|TRBJ2-3|NA|TRBV28
TGTGCCAGCAGTTTTGGTGGGGCATATACGCAGTATTTT
CASSFGGAYTQYF
>NA|TRBJ2-3|NA|TRBV7-2
TGTGCCAGCAGCTTAGGAGTCCCAGATACGCAGTATTTT
CASSLGVPDTQYF
>NA|TRBJ1-5|NA|TRBV28
TGTGCCAGCAGTTCACCCACAAGGGGGAATCAGCCCCAGCATTTT
CASSSPTRGNQPQHF
>once|TRBJ1-4|NA|TRBV19
TGTGCCAGTAGGAATATGGGCTTGAAACTGTTTTTT
CASRNMGLKLFF
>NA|TRBJ2-7|NA|TRBV21-1
TGTGCCAGCAGCGAACAGGAAATTTTCGGGGGGAAGAACTACCTAACCTACGAGCAGTACTTC
CASSEQEIFGGKNYLTYEQYF
>NA|TRBJ2-7|TRBD1|TRBV6-5
TGTGCCAGCAGTTACATAGGGAACAGGGGGCACTACGAGCAGTACTTC
CASSYIGNRGHYEQYF
>NA|TRBJ1-4|NA|TRBV18
TGTGCCAGCTCACCGGAGGCCCACCGGGCTAATGAAAAACTGTTTTTT
CASSPEAHRANEKLFF
>few|TRBJ1-6|TRBD1|TRBV6-5
TGTGCCAGCAGTTACTCGGGGGGACAGGCCCATTCACCCCTCCACTTT
CASSYSGGQAHSPLHF
>once|TRBJ1-2|TRBD1|TRBV28
TGTGCCAGCAGCTCGGGACAGAGGTATGGCTACACCTTC
CASSSGQRYGYTF
>NA|TRBJ2-2|NA|TRBV7-3
TGTGCCAGCAGCTTACGGACCGGGGAGCTGTTTTTT
CASSLRTGELFF
>NA|TRBJ1-1|NA|TRBV7-9
TGTGCCAGCAGCTACCGGGATTTGGGCAACACTGAAGCTTTCTTT
CASSYRDLGNTEAFF
>NA|TRBJ2-3|TRBD2|TRBV6-6
TGTGCCACCTCGACTAGCGGGGAGACAGATACGCAGTATTTT
CATSTSGETDTQYF
>NA|TRBJ2-1|NA|TRBV24-1
TGTGCCACCAGTGATTTCGGAGGAAGCGATGAGCAGTTCTTC
CATSDFGGSDEQFF
>NA|TRBJ1-1|NA|TRBV3-1/TRBV3-2
TGTGCCAGCAGCCTGGTTCAGGCGAACACTGAAGCTTTCTTT
CASSLVQANTEAFF
>NA|TRBJ2-5|TRBD2|TRBV6-2/TRBV6-3
TGTGCCAGCAGTTATTCGGTTCGACTAGCGGGGAGGCAAGAGACCCAGTACTTC
CASSYSVRLAGRQETQYF
>NA|TRBJ2-3|NA|TRBV4-3
TGCGCCAGCAGCCAAGCAGTAGCCACAGATACGCAGTATTTT
CASSQAVATDTQYF
>NA|TRBJ1-2|NA|TRBV4-2
TGTGCCAGCGGACAGACCTATGGCTACACCTTC
CASGQTYGYTF
>NA|TRBJ2-7|TRBD1|TRBV2
TGTGCCAGCAGTCCTGGGACAGGGGCTAGCCACTATCCCTACGAGCAGTACTTC
CASSPGTGASHYPYEQYF
>once|TRBJ1-2|TRBD1|TRBV27
TGTGCCAGCAGTTCGGACAGGGGGCACTATGGCTACACCTTC
CASSSDRGHYGYTF
>NA|TRBJ1-3|NA|TRBV19
TGTGCCAGTAGTATCGGCAGGATCTCTGGAAACACCATATATTTT
CASSIGRISGNTIYF
>NA|TRBJ2-7|TRBD2|TRBV4-3
TGCGCCAGCAGCCAAGCTAGGTCGGGAGGGTTGAGCGAGCAGTACTTC
CASSQARSGGLSEQYF
>NA|TRBJ2-5|NA|TRBV19
TGTGCCAGTAGTCCGGCAAATAGTCCCGGGGAGACCCAGTACTTC
CASSPANSPGETQYF
>NA|TRBJ2-5|NA|TRBV7-2
TGTGCCAGCAGCACACCGGAGGGCCTCAAGACCCAGTACTTC
CASSTPEGLKTQYF
>NA|TRBJ1-1|NA|TRBV13
TGTGCCAGCAGCCGGTTGGGGGGGAGGACTGAAGCTTTCTTT
CASSRLGGRTEAFF
>NA|TRBJ1-5|TRBD1|TRBV7-2
TGTGCCAGCAGCGGACAGGGATTCAATCAGCCCCAGCATTTT
CASSGQGFNQPQHF
>NA|TRBJ1-1|NA|TRBV5-6
TGTGCCAGCAGCTTCAGGGTTGAAGCTTTCTTT
CASSFRVEAFF
>NA|TRBJ1-2|TRBD1|TRBV10-3
TGTGCCATCAGTGGACAGGGTGGGGGCTACACCTTC
CAISGQGGGYTF
>NA|TRBJ1-2|TRBD1|TRBV19
TGTGCCAGTTCCCCCGGGACAGGGAGTACTGGCTACACCTTC
CASSPGTGSTGYTF
>NA|TRBJ2-1|TRBD2|TRBV7-8
TGTGCCAGCAGCTTAGGTGTGACTAGCGGGGGGGCTTACAATGAGCAGTTCTTC
CASSLGVTSGGAYNEQFF
>NA|TRBJ1-2|TRBD1|TRBV19
TGTGCCACCTCTCGGGACAGTAGTTTCGTCTATGGCTACACCTTC
CATSRDSSFVYGYTF